The source of this T cell receptor (beta chain) is a study of blood T cell repertoires in COVID-19 (dated by TCRdb to between 2020 and 2021). For the study in its entirety: The collaborator samples originated in the United States, Italy and Spain and spanned the acute and convalescent phases of COVID-19. The material from the prospective study consisted of cDNA or gDNA derived from T cells, B-cell-depleted T cells, or PBMCs. Nearly every sample came with metadata listing a de-identified subject ID, COVID-19 status, age in years and sex. HLA class I and class II types, where available, came from metadata supplied by the sample provider rather than from assay-based typing. The repertoires were made available in a free public database intended to serve as a resource for research on the immune response to SARS-CoV-2. Subjects who had been exposed to COVID-19, were actively infected with it, or had recovered from it provided the deeply sampled blood TCRbeta repertoires that made up the dataset. The samples were drawn from the first 160 participants of the ongoing ImmuneRACE study and from 1,254 subjects provided by 6 global collaborators. Here is what the overall study found, with its caveats: The quantity of clinical and demographic metadata differed by source and by participant and was supplied without curation.

Spanning cysteine to phenylalanine, the CDR3 consists of 13 amino acids. Solely the CDR3 DNA is kept, with 39 bases framed from the first base. The germline V gene provides CDR1 SGHTA and CDR2 FQGNSA. Relative to germline, V is 5 bases shorter and J is 3 bases shorter, with 10 bases between their ends. Each collaborating institution followed its own protocols to collect whole blood in K2EDTA tubes. For TCRbeta analysis, collaborator samples were shipped as frozen whole blood, as isolated PBMCs, or as DNA extracted from either sample type. This clone was detected only a few times. What antigen it recognizes has not been identified. No much larger clone is present one base from it, and per-base qualities are unavailable. TCRbeta CDR3 regions were amplified from genomic DNA using the immunoSEQ Assay, a bias-controlled multiplex PCR. For the original study's pipeline: The number of nucleated cells in each sample was estimated from the amplification of reference gene primers within the assay. To quantify the absolute abundance of each unique TCRbeta CDR3 rearrangement, sequence reads were collapsed and filtered. For each sample, productive Simpson clonality was calculated as the square root of Simpson's diversity index across productive rearrangements. Not all clones reach the TCRdb copy of this immuneACCESS table, which keeps in-frame sequences only. Checked studies attribute under half of the gap to unresolved V genes and leave the rest unexplained. The V and J calls and clone size come from that table; D and trimming were worked out from the DNA. The sample table contains about 220,000 clones; only one count was recorded for approximately 84% of them. The top ten clones comprise roughly 2.4% of the sample.

This TCR derives from a woman in her fifties or sixties with acute or convalescent COVID-19. The rearrangement combines TRBV7-2 with TRBJ1-1; a tentative D call is TRBD1 (6 bases match). The specimen sequenced was peripheral blood. CDR3 region: CASSRTGYTEAFF. The bases are TGTGCCAGCAGCCGAACAGGGTACACTGAAGCTTTCTTT.